The clone carrying this T cell receptor (beta chain) was observed many times. MiXCR, run by TCRdb on the RACE reads, gives a single entry per CDR3 protein. Of about 130,000 distinct CDR3 sequences in the sample, approximately 9.1% were seen once. CDR1 is SGHRS and CDR2 is YFSETQ in the germline V gene. The ends were cut back, 4 bases at V and 2 bases at J, with 18 bases in the middle. The CDR3 has 16 amino acids. The sample originates from a study of human T cells and chemical hapten exposure. Sample time point: healthy volunteer bleed at 2 weeks. Total RNA was isolated from whole blood that had not been fractionated.

The chain links TRBV5-1 to TRBJ1-1; the D gene is possibly TRBD1 (6 bases). This TCR came from a male donor in good health. Some clones in this sample may be carry-over from other donors' samples. Sequencing was done on a sample of whole blood. The CDR3 region is CASSPRPGDKNTEAFF. In nucleotides, the CDR3 is TGCGCCAGCAGCCCCCGGCCCGGGGACAAAAACACTGAAGCTTTCTTT.